The clone carrying this T cell receptor (beta chain) was found many times. The antigen remains unidentified. This sample stems from a study of T cell repertoires in cytomegalovirus infection. Overall study: Indications of both CMV infection and matching HLA type were provided by public TCR beta signatures.

TCRdb called the reads again in MiXCR, with one record for every CDR3 protein. This table holds around 800,000 distinct CDR3 sequences, about 33% found once. This TCR derives from a human donor in good health (CMV status not recorded). Some clones in this sample may be carry-over from other donors' samples. The sample consisted of cultured CD8+ T cells from PBMCs, taken from culture after CMV antigen stimulation.

CDR3 loop: CASSLRHLAYRQETQYF. The CDR3 region has the DNA TGTGCCAGCAGTCTTCGACACCTTGCCTATCGCCAAGAGACCCAGTACTTC. The chain uses TRBV12-3 or TRBV12-4 and TRBJ2-5; no clear D gene. The CDR3 runs 17 residues. Trimming took off 5 bases at V and 1 base at J, with 20 bases between the two ends.